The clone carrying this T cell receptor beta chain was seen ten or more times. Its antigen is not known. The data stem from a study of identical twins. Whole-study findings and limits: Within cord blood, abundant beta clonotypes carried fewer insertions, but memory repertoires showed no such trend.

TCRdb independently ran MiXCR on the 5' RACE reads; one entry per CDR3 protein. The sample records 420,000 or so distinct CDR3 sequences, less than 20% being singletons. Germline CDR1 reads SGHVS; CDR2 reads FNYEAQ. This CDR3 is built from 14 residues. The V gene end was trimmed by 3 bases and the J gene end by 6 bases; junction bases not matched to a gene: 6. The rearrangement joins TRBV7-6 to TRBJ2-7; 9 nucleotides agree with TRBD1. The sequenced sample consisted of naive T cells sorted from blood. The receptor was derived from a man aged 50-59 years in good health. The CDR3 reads CASSLGQGASEQYF. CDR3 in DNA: TGTGCCAGCAGCTTGGGACAGGGAGCGTCCGAGCAGTACTTC.